The 21 T cell receptor beta chains reported below all come from one sample, sequenced in a study of human T cells and chemical hapten exposure. Before extraction, the whole blood was not fractionated, and total RNA was taken from it. TCRdb reanalysed the 5' RACE reads using MiXCR and keeps one entry per CDR3 protein. The data contain approximately 140,000 distinct CDR3 sequences, roughly 4% of them seen just once; the ten biggest clones take up under 1.5%. The receptors were sampled from a female donor in good health.

This clonotype was picked up many times. The V call is TRBV20-1, the J call TRBJ1-6, with D maybe TRBD1 (5 bases). V was trimmed by 0 bases and J by 0 bases, leaving 15 bases between them. There are 18 residues in the CDR3. From germline, CDR1 is DFQATT and CDR2 SNEGSKA (reference sequence). The CDR3 reads CSARDGAVYHSYNSPLHF. The CDR3 region has the DNA TGCAGTGCTAGAGATGGGGCAGTCTATCACTCCTATAATTCACCCCTCCACTTT.

This clonotype was recorded at least ten times. V and J are TRBV5-4 and TRBJ1-6, with 8 bases matching TRBD1. V lost 3 bases, J lost 11 bases, and 13 bases stayed unmatched. There are 16 residues in the CDR3. Germline V gene data show CDR1 as SGHNT and CDR2 as YYREEE (reference sequence). CDR3 in amino acids: CASSWVAGTGKAPLHF. In DNA, the CDR3 is TGTGCCAGCAGCTGGGTCGCTGGGACAGGAAAGGCACCCCTCCACTTT.

The chain uses TRBV18 and TRBJ2-7; D is ambiguous. V was pared by 2 bases and J by 4 bases, with 6 bases between. The CDR3 sequence is 12 residues long. Germline CDR1 reads KGHSH; CDR2 reads LQKENI. The CDR3 here is CASSPCSYEQYF. The CDR3 DNA sequence: TGTGCCAGCTCACCATGCTCGTACGAGCAGTACTTC.

This clonotype was counted many times. The CDR3 spells CASSQGRPPLLFF. The CDR3 DNA sequence: TGTGCCAGCAGCCAAGGACGGCCGCCGTTACTGTTCTTC. V gene TRBV4-2 combines with J gene TRBJ2-1; no clear D. This CDR3 region has 13 residues. Trimming took 1 base from V and 15 from J, leaving 16 bases between them. Germline lookup yields CDR1 LGHNA and CDR2 YNFKEQ.

J is TRBJ1-1 and V is TRBV3-1; D uncertain. This CDR3 region has 14 residues. V gave up 4 bases and J gave up 3 bases, with 12 bases separating them. Germline CDR1 is LGHDT and CDR2 is YNNKEL (reference sequence). This CDR3 reads CASSPEVRDTEAFF. DNA of the CDR3: TGTGCCAGCAGCCCCGAAGTGAGGGACACTGAAGCTTTCTTT. Using reference TRBV3-1 and TRBJ1-1 for the parts outside the CDR3, the full variable domain is DTAVSQTPKYLVTQMGNDKSIKCEQNLGHDTMYWYKQDSKKFLKIMFSYNNKELIINETVPNRFSPKSPDKAHLNLHINSLELGDSAVYFCASSPEVRDTEAFFGQGTRLTVV.

The V and J genes are TRBV6-2 or TRBV6-3 and TRBJ1-5, with 8 bases lining up with TRBD1. CDR1 and CDR2 from the germline V gene are MNHEY and SVGEGT. The CDR3 runs 16 residues. The V gene end was trimmed by 0 bases and the J gene end by 6 bases; junction bases not matched to a gene: 7. The CDR3 reads CASSYSNRGYGQPQHF. The CDR3 bases are TGTGCCAGCAGTTACTCAAACAGGGGGTACGGTCAGCCCCAGCATTTT.

This clonotype has a count of ten or more. The rearrangement joins TRBV24-1 to TRBJ1-2; no definite D call. The germline gives CDR1 KGHDR, CDR2 SFDVKD. V was pared by 4 bases and J by 8 bases, with 13 bases between. The CDR3 sequence is 13 residues long. DNA of the CDR3: TGTGCCACCAGTGAACAAGGAGTGATAGGCTACACCTTC. It translates to CATSEQGVIGYTF.

This clonotype has at least ten counts. This chain links TRBV28 with TRBJ2-7, with D possibly being TRBD2 (6 bases). V was cut by 7 bases and J by 2 bases, with 15 bases left in between. The CDR3 contains 14 residues. From germline, CDR1 is MDHEN and CDR2 SYDVKM. This chain's CDR3 is CASTKSAGTYEQYF. The CDR3 region has the DNA TGTGCCAGCACCAAGTCGGCGGGAACCTACGAGCAGTACTTC.

This sequence joins TRBV20-1 and TRBJ2-7; D possibly corresponds to TRBD1 (6 bases). This CDR3 spans 15 amino acids. Germline V gene sequence: CDR1 DFQATT, CDR2 SNEGSKA (reference sequence). The ends were cut back, 1 base at V and 2 bases at J, with 15 bases in the middle. DNA of the CDR3: TGCAGTGCTAGAGCTGGGACATTGCTTACCTACGAGCAGTACTTC. Encoded protein: CSARAGTLLTYEQYF.

There are many counts of this clonotype. This chain connects TRBV3-1 to TRBJ1-1; the D gene is possibly TRBD1 (5 bases). V was trimmed by 2 bases and J by 5 bases, leaving 9 bases between them. The CDR3 is 13 residues long. CDR1 LGHDT and CDR2 YNNKEL come from the germline V gene (reference sequence). CDR3 nucleotides: TGTGCCAGCAGCCAACTAGGGGAGACTGAAGCTTTCTTT. This gives the protein CASSQLGETEAFF.

The chain carries TRBV5-6 and TRBJ2-7; D is unclear. The ends were cut back, 4 bases at V and 2 bases at J, with 19 bases in the middle. The CDR3 sequence is 16 residues long. CDR1 is SGHDT, CDR2 YYEEEE, per germline. CDR3 residues: CASSADVGGPPYEQYF. CDR3 bases: TGTGCCAGCAGCGCTGACGTCGGTGGGCCCCCCTACGAGCAGTACTTC. Based on the CDR3 plus reference TRBV5-6 and TRBJ2-7, the full variable domain is DAGVTQSPTHLIKTRGQQVTLRCSPKSGHDTVSWYQQALGQGPQFIFQYYEEEERQRGNFPDRFSGHQFPNYSSELNVNALLLGDSALYLCASSADVGGPPYEQYFGPGTRLTVT.

This clonotype was seen ten or more times. The rearrangement links TRBV5-1 to TRBJ2-3; no clear D. V lost 0 bases, J lost 4 bases, and 6 bases lay in between. Germline lookup yields CDR1 SGHRS and CDR2 YFSETQ. The CDR3 has 13 residues. The CDR3 DNA is TGCGCCAGCAGCTTGGGTTTGTCAGATACGCAGTATTTT. Amino acids: CASSLGLSDTQYF.

At least ten counts were recorded for this clonotype. The CDR3 nucleotides read TGCAGTGCTAGATTACAAGGGGTTAACTATGGCTACACCTTC. It encodes CSARLQGVNYGYTF. The chain uses TRBV20-1 and TRBJ1-2; perhaps TRBD1 as D (5 bases). Deletions cut 2 bases from V and 1 base from J, with 11 bases between. This CDR3 contains 14 residues. Germline V gene sequence: CDR1 DFQATT, CDR2 SNEGSKA (reference sequence).

This clonotype was recorded a few times. The V gene is TRBV29-1, the J gene TRBJ1-4; possible D gene TRBD1, 5 bases. This CDR3 has 13 amino acids. V lost 5 bases and J lost 5, with 12 bases in between. Germline CDR1 reads SQVTM; CDR2 reads ANQGSEA. CDR3: CSVSKQANEKLFF. CDR3 nucleotides: TGCAGCGTTTCTAAACAGGCGAATGAAAAACTGTTTTTT.

This clonotype was observed many times. This sequence joins TRBV15 and TRBJ2-5; D unresolved. The CDR3 has 13 amino acids. V lost 5 bases, J lost 2 bases, and 9 bases lay in between. Germline V gene lookup returns CDR1 LNHNV and CDR2 YYDKDF (reference sequence). The CDR3 coding sequence is TGTGCCACCAGCTACAGCCTGCAAGAGACCCAGTACTTC. This codes for CATSYSLQETQYF.

This clonotype was seen ten or more times. The V gene is TRBV7-6, the J gene TRBJ2-3; D gene uncertain. The length of the CDR3 is 14 residues. Trimming pared 1 base from V and 6 bases from J, leaving 11 bases between. In germline, CDR1 is SGHVS, CDR2 FNYEAQ. The CDR3 nucleotides are TGTGCCAGCAGCTTAGGGCTGTTTGGGGATACGCAGTATTTT. The encoded protein is CASSLGLFGDTQYF.

Only a few counts were recorded for this clonotype. A much larger clone is a single base away; this may be a read error. The chain uses TRBV7-2 and TRBJ2-7; D perhaps matches TRBD1 (7 bases). This CDR3 spans 14 amino acids. CDR1 is SGHTA, CDR2 FQGNSA, per germline. V lost 6 bases, J lost 5 bases, and 17 bases lay in between. CDR3 region: CASRGGTDHDEQYF. In nucleotides, the CDR3 is TGTGCCAGCAGAGGGGGGACAGACCATGACGAGCAGTACTTC.

This clonotype was observed at least ten times. The chain links TRBV18 to TRBJ1-2; D may be TRBD1 (6 bases). The germline V gene encodes CDR1 KGHSH and CDR2 LQKENI. V was clipped by 3 bases and J by 4 bases, with 12 bases between them. The CDR3 length is 14 residues. The CDR3 sequence is CASSPSTGSYGYTF. CDR3 in DNA: TGTGCCAGCTCACCGAGTACAGGGAGCTATGGCTACACCTTC. The full variable domain, in which reference TRBV18 and TRBJ1-2 provide the parts outside the CDR3, is NAGVMQNPRHLVRRRGQEARLRCSPMKGHSHVYWYRQLPEEGLKFMVYLQKENIIDESGMPKERFSAEFPKEGPSILRIQQVVRGDSAAYFCASSPSTGSYGYTFGSGTRLTVV.

This chain connects TRBV29-1 to TRBJ2-3; D remains ambiguous. From germline, CDR1 is SQVTM and CDR2 ANQGSEA. V was cut by 0 bases and J by 1 base, with 8 bases left in between. The length of the CDR3 is 14 residues. This chain's CDR3 is CSVEEWDRTDTQYF. In DNA, the CDR3 is TGCAGCGTTGAAGAATGGGATCGCACAGATACGCAGTATTTT.

This clonotype has ten or more counts. The chain employs TRBV29-1 and TRBJ1-2; the D gene is possibly TRBD1 (5 bases). V lost 2 bases and J 8 bases, leaving 12 bases between the germline ends. Looked up from germline, CDR1 is SQVTM and CDR2 is ANQGSEA. The CDR3 length is 12 residues. The CDR3: CSVELAGIGYTF. The CDR3 nucleotides are TGCAGCGTTGAATTGGCAGGGATCGGCTACACCTTC.

There are many counts of this clonotype. The genes are TRBV20-1 and TRBJ2-1; 7 positions match TRBD2. The CDR3 consists of 15 residues. After removal of 3 bases from V and 2 bases from J, the junction contained 7 bases not matched to a gene. In germline, CDR1 is DFQATT, CDR2 SNEGSKA (reference sequence). The CDR3 is CSASGAGAAYNEQFF. For the CDR3, the DNA is TGCAGTGCTAGCGGCGCGGGAGCCGCCTACAATGAGCAGTTCTTC.